This T cell receptor (beta chain) stems from a study of T cell changes during pregnancy in multiple sclerosis. Using immunoSEQ multiplex PCR, the repertoire was profiled, and TCRdb retains in-frame clones only, with some absent. The top ten hold 2% of the sample, which has under 95,000 clones, over 85% seen once. The V gene end was trimmed by 2 bases and the J gene end by 4 bases; junction bases not matched to a gene: 3. The germline V gene encodes CDR1 MDHEN and CDR2 SYDVKM. This CDR3 has 14 residues. The rearrangement links TRBV28 to TRBJ1-2; TRBD1 matches at 8 bases. The sample consisted of peripheral blood, taken in the second trimester of pregnancy. This receptor was identified in a female donor with multiple sclerosis, enrolled in a pregnancy study. In DNA, the CDR3 is TGTGCCAGCAGTTTAGGGGGACAGGCCTATGGCTACACCTTC. Translated: CASSLGGQAYGYTF.